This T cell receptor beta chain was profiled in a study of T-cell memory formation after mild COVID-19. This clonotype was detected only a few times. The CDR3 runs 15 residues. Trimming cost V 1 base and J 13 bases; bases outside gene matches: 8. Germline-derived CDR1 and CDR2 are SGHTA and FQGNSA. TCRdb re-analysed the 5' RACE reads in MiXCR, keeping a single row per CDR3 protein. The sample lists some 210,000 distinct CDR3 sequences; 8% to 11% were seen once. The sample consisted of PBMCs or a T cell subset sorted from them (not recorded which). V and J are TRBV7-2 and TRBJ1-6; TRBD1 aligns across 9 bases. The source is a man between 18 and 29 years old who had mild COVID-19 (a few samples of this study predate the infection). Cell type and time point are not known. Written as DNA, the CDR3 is TGTGCCAGCAGCTTAGTCGGGGACAGGGAAATCCCCCTCCACTTT. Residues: CASSLVGDREIPLHF.